The present entry profiles one TCR beta chain with its context. The V segment lost 0 bases and the J segment 5 bases; nucleotides outside the gene matches: 7. The CDR3 is 16 residues long. This sample is part of a study of technical replicates of blood from several donors. The method was immunoSEQ multiplex PCR; TCRdb's version includes in-frame clones alone and lacks a portion of them. This sample yields around 50,000 clones, of which approximately 94% are seen a single time; roughly 0.22% belongs to the top ten. The sequenced material came from T cells isolated from PBMCs. The chain joins TRBV23-1 to TRBJ2-1; the match to TRBD2 covers 7 bases. TRBV23-1 is an ORF; its function is uncertain. This sequence originates from a human donor in good health. CDR3 loop: CASSQSKREEDNEQFF. CDR3 nucleotide sequence: TGCGCCAGCAGTCAATCGAAACGGGAGGAAGACAATGAGCAGTTCTTC.